These T cell receptor beta chains were read from a single sample in a study of blood T cell repertoires in COVID-19. Sequencing was performed with immunoSEQ multiplex PCR; in TCRdb, only in-frame clones are kept and a portion is missing. The repertoire holds about 150,000 clones, with about 83% as singletons. Sequencing was carried out using peripheral blood. The source of these receptors is a woman aged 80 or over with COVID-19, enrolled during active disease. CDR3s include the opening cysteine and the closing phenylalanine or tryptophan.

J gene: TRBJ2-2; CDR3 length: 17; V gene: TRBV27; CDR3 protein: CASSRGNRGIGTGELFF
J gene: TRBJ2-1; CDR3 length: 12; V gene: TRBV9; CDR3 protein: CASSVADTEQFF
J gene: TRBJ2-3; CDR3 length: 14; V gene: TRBV7-9; CDR3 protein: CASSLSGPPDTQYF
J gene: TRBJ2-7; CDR3 length: 12; V gene: TRBV3-1/TRBV3-2; CDR3 protein: CATSSGPYEQYF
J gene: TRBJ1-3; CDR3 length: 16; V gene: TRBV3-1/TRBV3-2; CDR3 protein: CASSQDGSNSGNTIYF
J gene: TRBJ2-2; CDR3 length: 14; V gene: TRBV27; CDR3 protein: CASSLYRDTGELFF
J gene: TRBJ2-7; CDR3 length: 13; V gene: TRBV23-1; CDR3 protein: CAPARTNSYEQYF
J gene: TRBJ2-4; CDR3 length: 15; V gene: TRBV28; CDR3 protein: CASSSTLAGVYIQYF
J gene: TRBJ1-2; CDR3 length: 15; V gene: TRBV19; CDR3 protein: CASGFTGGSSYGYTF
J gene: TRBJ1-3; CDR3 length: 15; V gene: TRBV18; CDR3 protein: CASSPTGSSLDTIYF
J gene: TRBJ1-3; CDR3 length: 15; V gene: TRBV5-4; CDR3 protein: CAGSSGRDSGNTIYF
J gene: TRBJ2-7; CDR3 length: 14; V gene: TRBV30; CDR3 protein: CAWRLAGTTHEQYF
J gene: TRBJ1-2; CDR3 length: 15; V gene: TRBV2; CDR3 protein: CASSEALGGRSGYTF
J gene: TRBJ1-3; CDR3 length: 16; V gene: TRBV19; CDR3 protein: CASSPGTHASGNTIYF
J gene: TRBJ2-5; CDR3 length: 17; V gene: TRBV27; CDR3 protein: CASSSHTGLAGGETQYF
J gene: TRBJ1-5; CDR3 length: 13; V gene: TRBV6-5; CDR3 protein: CASNRDFNQPQHF
J gene: TRBJ1-5; CDR3 length: 15; V gene: TRBV7-8; CDR3 protein: CASSVDRGRNQPQHF
J gene: TRBJ2-7; CDR3 length: 15; V gene: TRBV4-2; CDR3 protein: CASSTLAPGYYEQYF
J gene: TRBJ1-2; CDR3 length: 14; V gene: TRBV5-1; CDR3 protein: CASSLEQGEGGYTF
J gene: TRBJ2-3; CDR3 length: 18; V gene: TRBV4-2; CDR3 protein: CASSQEVSSALSTDTQYF
J gene: TRBJ2-5; CDR3 length: 14; V gene: TRBV25-1; CDR3 protein: CASSEGDRGETQYF
J gene: TRBJ1-5; CDR3 length: 14; V gene: TRBV7-6; CDR3 protein: CASSLVGQNQPQHF
J gene: TRBJ1-2; CDR3 length: 14; V gene: TRBV27; CDR3 protein: CASSLSTGVGGYTF
J gene: TRBJ2-7; CDR3 length: 15; V gene: TRBV5-6; CDR3 protein: CASSWVSSGPYEQYF
J gene: TRBJ1-5; CDR3 length: 15; V gene: TRBV19; CDR3 protein: CASSKAGRGNQPQHF
J gene: TRBJ2-7; CDR3 length: 14; V gene: TRBV18; CDR3 protein: CASSPTGASYEQYF
J gene: TRBJ2-7; CDR3 length: 15; V gene: TRBV28; CDR3 protein: CASSPQSQAKYEQYF
J gene: TRBJ2-7; CDR3 length: 14; V gene: TRBV5-1; CDR3 protein: CASSLSGQGYEQYF
J gene: TRBJ2-5; CDR3 length: 17; V gene: TRBV19; CDR3 protein: CASSMDPPTSGEETQYF
J gene: TRBJ1-1; CDR3 length: 16; V gene: TRBV4-1; CDR3 protein: CASSQDGQPGNTEAFF
J gene: TRBJ1-2; CDR3 length: 13; V gene: TRBV27; CDR3 protein: CASRVQGAYGYTF
J gene: TRBJ1-2; CDR3 length: 12; V gene: TRBV12-3/TRBV12-4; CDR3 protein: CASSLGSYGYTF
J gene: TRBJ2-2; CDR3 length: 16; V gene: TRBV7-8; CDR3 protein: CASPRSAAMNTGELFF
J gene: TRBJ2-1; CDR3 length: 18; V gene: TRBV7-2; CDR3 protein: CASSFKGAGSSSYNEQFF